One and the same sample provided the 9 T cell receptor beta chains below, sequenced in a study of shared clonotypes between healthy human individuals. Produced via immunoSEQ multiplex PCR; TCRdb's table is partial and in-frame only. Among 700,000 to 950,000 clones listed, approximately 96% were seen once. Naive CD8 cells lacked CD45RO and underwent positive selection for CCR7, leaving out terminally differentiated effector memory CD45RA+ cells. Sequencing input: naive CD8+ T cells sorted from blood. The source of these receptors is a man aged 30-40 years in good health.

The chain recombines TRBV10-3 with TRBJ2-3, with D possibly TRBD1 on 6 matching bases. The ends were cut back, 3 bases at V and 6 bases at J, with 13 bases in the middle. CDR3 size: 14 residues. Germline loops: CDR1 ENHRY, CDR2 SYGVKD. CDR3 DNA: TGTGCCATCAGTGAAAAACAGGGTCTGGATACGCAGTATTTT. The encoded protein is CAISEKQGLDTQYF.

The genes are TRBV2 and TRBJ1-1; no reliable D call. Germline V gene data show CDR1 as SNHLY and CDR2 as FYNNEI. This CDR3 region has 13 residues. V lost 3 bases to trimming and J lost 12 bases, with 17 bases between them. For the CDR3, the DNA is TGTGCCAGCAGTGAGACTAGTAATAGTTTCACTTTCTTT. It yields the protein CASSETSNSFTFF.

The gene calls are TRBV7-9 and TRBJ2-5; perhaps TRBD1 as D (6 bases). The V end was cut by 5 bases, the J end by 5 bases, with 24 bases between. Germline CDR1 and CDR2: SEHNR and FQNEAQ (reference sequence). This CDR3 is 17 amino acids long. The DNA of the CDR3 is TGTGCCAGCAGCCACTTAGCGCAAACAGGGATGAGGGAGACCCAGTACTTC. Its protein is CASSHLAQTGMRETQYF.

The V call is TRBV7-8, the J call TRBJ1-5; TRBD1 aligns across 7 bases. The CDR3 runs to 15 residues. Germline-derived CDR1 and CDR2 are SGHVS and FQNEAQ. Trimming cost V 5 bases and J 3 bases; bases outside gene matches: 7. The CDR3 reads CASSTGQMNNQPQHF. The CDR3 coding sequence is TGTGCCAGCAGCACGGGACAGATGAACAATCAGCCCCAGCATTTT. The full variable domain, with the rest looked up from reference TRBV7-8 and TRBJ1-5, is GAGVSQSPRYKVAKRGQDVALRCDPISGHVSLFWYQQALGQGPEFLTYFQNEAQLDKSGLPSDRFFAERPEGSVSTLKIQRTQQEDSAVYLCASSTGQMNNQPQHFGDGTRLSIL.

This sequence joins TRBV2 and TRBJ2-5, with 7 bases aligning to TRBD2. Germline loops: CDR1 SNHLY, CDR2 FYNNEI. The V gene end was trimmed by 6 bases and the J gene end by 4 bases; junction bases not matched to a gene: 8. CDR3 length equals 14 residues. CDR3 sequence: CASSGLVGGETQYF. CDR3 coding DNA: TGTGCCAGCAGCGGACTAGTGGGTGGAGAGACCCAGTACTTC.

The chain carries TRBV25-1 and TRBJ1-2; D may be TRBD1 (6 bases). V lost 1 base and J lost 8, with 11 bases in between. The CDR3 runs 13 residues. In germline, CDR1 is MGHDK, CDR2 SYGVNS. CDR3 DNA: TGTGCCAGCAGTGAATGGACAGAGCAGGGCTACACCTTC. This encodes CASSEWTEQGYTF.

Regarding this clone: The sample carries other DNA sequences with the same CDR3. This chain connects TRBV11-3 to TRBJ2-1, with D possibly called TRBD1 or TRBD2 (6 bases each). V dropped 3 bases and J dropped 0 bases, with 12 bases sitting between them. The V gene's germline CDR1 is SGHNT and CDR2 YENEEA. The CDR3 sequence is 16 residues long. The CDR3 nucleotides are TGTGCCAGCAGCTTGGGAGGACAGAGCTCCTACAATGAGCAGTTCTTC. It translates to CASSLGGQSSYNEQFF.

This chain uses TRBV27 with TRBJ1-2; possibly TRBD1 for D (5 bases). The ends were cut back, 1 base at V and 6 bases at J, with 12 bases in the middle. Germline-derived CDR1 and CDR2 are MNHEY and SMNVEV (reference sequence). This CDR3 is built from 14 residues. CDR3 protein: CASSLLDSTNGYTF. The CDR3 region has the DNA TGTGCCAGCAGTTTATTAGACAGTACCAATGGCTACACCTTC.

The chain links TRBV6-6 to TRBJ2-7, with 11 bases matching TRBD1. This CDR3 spans 16 amino acids. Germline V gene sequence: CDR1 MNHNY, CDR2 SVGAGI (reference sequence). V lost 2 bases to trimming and J lost 3 bases; unmatched junction nucleotides: 6. The CDR3 coding sequence is TGTGCCAGCAGTTACGGAGGACAGGGGGCGATCTACGAGCAGTACTTC. Its translation: CASSYGGQGAIYEQYF.